Sequencing of this T cell receptor (beta chain) was carried out in a study of technical replicates of blood from a few donors. Germline V lookup: CDR1 SNHLY, CDR2 FYNNEI. With 6 bases clipped from V and 3 bases from J, the junction kept 9 bases outside the gene matches. This CDR3 is 15 amino acids long. Assay: immunoSEQ multiplex PCR; the TCRdb copy retains only in-frame clones and omits some. In the table there are roughly 71,000 clones, 80% to 95% of which are singletons. The chain carries TRBV2 and TRBJ2-7, with TRBD1 matching over 9 bases. Input material: T cells isolated from PBMCs. The TCR was taken from a human donor in good health. The CDR3 spells CASRGTGFGLYEQYF. The CDR3 region has the DNA TGTGCCAGCAGGGGGACAGGGTTCGGGCTCTACGAGCAGTACTTC.